Following are 15 T cell receptor beta chains from one sample sequenced in a study of Ad26.COV2.S vaccination and SARS-CoV-2 variants. Treatment meaning: 15 to 20 received Ad26.COV2.S at low or high dose, single or two shots; 5 received placebo; per-sample allocation not given. After the first vaccine or placebo injection, samples were drawn on day 63. The method was immunoSEQ multiplex PCR; TCRdb's version includes in-frame clones alone and lacks a portion of them. The sample lists about 680,000 clones, more than 80% seen once, with roughly 1.5% in the top ten. Sequenced material: peripheral blood, taken in a trial of Ad26.COV2.S vaccine versus placebo. The source of these receptors is a person aged 18-65 years who received the Ad26.COV2.S COVID-19 vaccine or a placebo.

The chain employs TRBV6-6 and TRBJ2-4; D call uncertain. V was clipped by 6 bases and J by 2 bases, with 26 bases between them. CDR3 size: 19 residues. CDR1 and CDR2 from the germline V gene are MNHNY and SVGAGI (reference sequence). Written as DNA, the CDR3 is TGTGCCAGCAGCTTTAACCCAACAGAAGCCAAGGAGACCAAAAACATTCAGTACTTC. As protein: CASSFNPTEAKETKNIQYF.

The chain employs TRBV7-9 and TRBJ2-1; D ambiguous. V was cut by 7 bases and J by 4 bases, with 11 bases left in between. The CDR3 totals 13 residues. CDR1 is SEHNR, CDR2 FQNEAQ, per germline (reference sequence). CDR3 in amino acids: CASTSYAYNEQFF. The CDR3 DNA sequence: TGTGCCAGCACCTCCTACGCTTACAATGAGCAGTTCTTC. The variable domain in full, completed from reference TRBV7-9 and TRBJ2-1, reads DTGVSQNPRHKITKRGQNVTFRCDPISEHNRLYWYRQTLGQGPEFLTYFQNEAQLEKSRLLSDRFSAERPKGSFSTLEIQRTEQGDSAMYLCASTSYAYNEQFFGPGTRLTVL.

A few counts support this clone. The chain joins TRBV5-4 to TRBJ2-7; TRBD2 is a possible D gene (5 bases). Germline CDR1 is SGHNT and CDR2 is YYREEE (reference sequence). This CDR3 spans 15 amino acids. V was pared by 0 bases and J by 2 bases, with 12 bases between. CDR3 nucleotide sequence: TGTGCCAGCAGCTTGGAAATAGGGAGCACCTACGAGCAGTACTTC. Translation: CASSLEIGSTYEQYF.

The chain joins TRBV7-2 to TRBJ1-2, with 9 bases matching TRBD1. The CDR3 loop spans 14 amino acids. Unmatched junction bases numbered 5, after V lost 1 base and J lost 8 bases. The germline V gene encodes CDR1 SGHTA and CDR2 FQGNSA. CDR3 sequence (DNA): TGTGCCAGCAGCTTAGGGGGACAGGGAGAAGGCTACACCTTC. Protein product: CASSLGGQGEGYTF.

The chain has TRBV30 and TRBJ2-1; D ambiguous. The germline V gene encodes CDR1 GTSNPN and CDR2 SVGIG (reference sequence). With 0 bases removed from V and 4 bases from J, the gap between germline ends came to 10 bases. This CDR3 is built from 14 residues. CDR3 nucleotide sequence: TGTGCCTGGAGTGTCCGGGCACTTTACAATGAGCAGTTCTTC. Protein: CAWSVRALYNEQFF.

The chain uses TRBV3-1 (or the pseudogene TRBV3-2) and TRBJ1-1, with a weak D call TRBD1 (5 bases). The germline gives CDR1 LGHDT, CDR2 YNNKEL (reference sequence). The CDR3 runs to 12 residues. V dropped 7 bases and J dropped 6 bases, with 12 bases sitting between them. The CDR3 reads CASTEGSAEAFF. CDR3 DNA: TGTGCCAGCACCGAGGGGTCGGCTGAAGCTTTCTTT.

The CDR3 DNA is TGTGCCAGCTCCCCCCTACAGGGAGACAATGAGCAGTTCTTC. Translating it yields CASSPLQGDNEQFF. The chain is built from TRBV18 and TRBJ2-1, with D possibly TRBD1 on 6 matching bases. This CDR3 spans 14 amino acids. V shed 6 bases and J shed 5 bases, with 14 bases lying between them. From germline, CDR1 is KGHSH and CDR2 LQKENI. Combining the CDR3 with reference TRBV18 and TRBJ2-1 gives the whole variable domain NAGVMQNPRHLVRRRGQEARLRCSPMKGHSHVYWYRQLPEEGLKFMVYLQKENIIDESGMPKERFSAEFPKEGPSILRIQQVVRGDSAAYFCASSPLQGDNEQFFGPGTRLTVL.

The chain recombines TRBV7-3 with TRBJ1-1; TRBD1 matches at 9 bases. Per germline, CDR1 SGHTA and CDR2 FQGTGA. Trimming cost V 6 bases and J 3 bases; bases outside gene matches: 5. This CDR3 is built from 14 residues. The CDR3: CASRSGQGDTEAFF. The CDR3 nucleotides are TGTGCCAGCAGGTCGGGACAGGGAGACACTGAAGCTTTCTTT.

The chain is built from TRBV6-5 and TRBJ2-1, with D possibly TRBD1 on 6 matching bases. The V and J ends lost 11 bases and 4 bases respectively, with 21 bases between them. This CDR3 has 15 residues. CDR1 and CDR2 from the germline V gene are MNHEY and SVGAGI. DNA for the CDR3: TGTGCCGTAGGGGACGGGACACCTATTTACAATGAGCAGTTCTTC. This encodes CAVGDGTPIYNEQFF.

V usage is TRBV11-2 and J usage is TRBJ2-3, with 14 bases aligning to TRBD2. Per germline, CDR1 SGHAT and CDR2 FQNNGV. Trimming at V came to 5 bases and at J to 5 bases, leaving 9 bases not matched to a gene. This CDR3 region has 17 residues. The CDR3 sequence: CASSPAGTSGRRDTQYF. The CDR3 region has the DNA TGTGCCAGCAGCCCCGCCGGGACTAGCGGGAGAAGAGATACGCAGTATTTT.

The chain uses TRBV10-3 and TRBJ2-2, with TRBD1 matching 7 bases. With 0 bases clipped from V and 6 bases from J, the junction kept 13 bases outside the gene matches. The CDR3 is 18 amino acids. Germline V gene sequence: CDR1 ENHRY, CDR2 SYGVKD. The CDR3 loop is CAISESLSDRRGAGELFF. The CDR3 DNA reads TGTGCCATCAGTGAGTCACTCTCGGACAGGAGAGGGGCCGGGGAGCTGTTTTTT.

A single count supports this clone. This chain connects TRBV15 to TRBJ1-6; 8 bases are shared with TRBD1. The germline CDR1 and CDR2 sequences are LNHNV and YYDKDF (reference sequence). The CDR3 consists of 16 residues. Trimming cost V 5 bases and J 9 bases; bases outside gene matches: 12. The CDR3: CATSSHRTGRPSPLHF. CDR3 coding DNA: TGTGCCACCAGCTCTCACCGGACAGGGAGGCCTTCACCCCTCCACTTT.

This chain connects TRBV12-3 or TRBV12-4 to TRBJ2-6; D remains ambiguous. The CDR3 consists of 13 residues. V was cut by 6 bases and J by 1 base, with 4 bases left in between. The CDR3 loop reads CASRSSGANVLTF. CDR3 DNA sequence: TGTGCCAGCAGATCATCTGGGGCCAACGTCCTGACTTTC.

This rearrangement joins TRBV15 to TRBJ2-1; 14 bases fit TRBD2. With V trimmed by 4 bases and J by 10 bases, 21 bases remained unmatched. Germline loops: CDR1 LNHNV, CDR2 YYDKDF (reference sequence). CDR3 length: 20 residues. The DNA for the CDR3 is TGTGCCACCAGCAACCCCAGGGGGACTAGCGGGAGAGCCCGGATTGGCGAGCAGTTCTTC. Translating gives CATSNPRGTSGRARIGEQFF. The whole variable domain, remainder taken from reference TRBV15 and TRBJ2-1, is DAMVIQNPRYQVTQFGKPVTLSCSQTLNHNVMYWYQQKSSQAPKLLFHYYDKDFNNEADTPDNFQSRRPNTSFCFLDIRSPGLGDTAMYLCATSNPRGTSGRARIGEQFFGPGTRLTVL.

This chain uses TRBV5-5 with TRBJ2-7, with 9 bases fitting TRBD1. This CDR3 region has 14 residues. Germline V gene lookup returns CDR1 SGHKS and CDR2 YYEKEE (reference sequence). The junction had 5 bases not matched to a gene; V was cut back by 0 bases and J by 7 bases. DNA for the CDR3: TGTGCCAGCAGCTTGGTCGGGACAGGGAAGGAGCAGTACTTC. Residues: CASSLVGTGKEQYF.